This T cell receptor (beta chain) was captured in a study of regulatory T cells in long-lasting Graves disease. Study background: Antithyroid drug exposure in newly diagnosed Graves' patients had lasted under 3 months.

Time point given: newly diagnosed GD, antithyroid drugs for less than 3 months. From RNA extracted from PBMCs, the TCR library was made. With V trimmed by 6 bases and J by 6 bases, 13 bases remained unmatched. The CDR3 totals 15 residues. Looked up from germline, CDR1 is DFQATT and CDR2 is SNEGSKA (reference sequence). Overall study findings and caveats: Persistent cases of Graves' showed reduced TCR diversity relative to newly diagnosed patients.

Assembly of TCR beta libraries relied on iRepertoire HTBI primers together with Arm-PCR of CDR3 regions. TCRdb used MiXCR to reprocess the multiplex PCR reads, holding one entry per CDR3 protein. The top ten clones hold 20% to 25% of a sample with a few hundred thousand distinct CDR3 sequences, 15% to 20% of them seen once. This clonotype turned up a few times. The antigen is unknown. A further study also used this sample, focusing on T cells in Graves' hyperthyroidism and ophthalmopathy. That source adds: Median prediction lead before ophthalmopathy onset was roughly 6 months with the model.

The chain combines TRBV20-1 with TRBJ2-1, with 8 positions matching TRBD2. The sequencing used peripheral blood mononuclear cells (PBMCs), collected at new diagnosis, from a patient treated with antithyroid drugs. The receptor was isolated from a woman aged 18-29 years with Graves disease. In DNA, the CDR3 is TGCAGTGCAGATACCGGGACTAGGTTCGGCAATGAGCAGTTCTTC. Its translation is CSADTGTRFGNEQFF.